This T cell receptor beta chain was identified in a study of blood T cell repertoires in COVID-19. This clone was picked up a small number of times. Generated by immunoSEQ multiplex PCR, the TCRdb table keeps only in-frame clones and is missing some. The sample has approximately 120,000 clones; around 79% are singletons. This CDR3 region has 14 residues. Unmatched junction bases numbered 0, after V lost 2 bases and J lost 1 base. Germline CDR1 reads MNHNY; CDR2 reads SVGAGI (reference sequence). Sequencing was carried out using peripheral blood. This sequence was found in an older man with acute or convalescent COVID-19. The gene calls are TRBV6-6 and TRBJ1-1, with TRBD1 matching 8 bases. The CDR3 reads CASSYDRGNTEAFF. The DNA of the CDR3 is TGTGCCAGCAGTTACGACAGGGGGAACACTGAAGCTTTCTTT.